The entry below gives a single TCR beta chain sequence along with its context. Its antigen is unknown. UMI-labeled TRB cDNA libraries were prepared by 5' RACE. TCRdb re-analyzed the 5' RACE reads; it lists each CDR3 protein once, without DNA. Here the sample table reports over 55,000 distinct CDR3 sequences. The data stem from a study of CXCR3-negative and CXCR3-positive naive CD8 T cells. CDR1 LGHNA and CDR2 YSLEER come from the germline V gene. The CDR3 sequence is 15 residues long. Overall study findings and caveats: Naive cells that were CXCR3-negative or CXCR3-positive used TRBV-TRBJ genes alike, while memory cells diverged.

The sequenced material came from memory CD8+ T cells from blood. The chain employs TRBV4-3 and TRBJ1-6. This receptor was identified in a human donor in good health. Some clones in this sample may be carry-over from other donors' samples. CDR3 amino acids: CASSQNHADNSPLHF.